Presented here are 24 T cell receptor beta chains from one specimen sequenced in a study of shared clonotypes between healthy human individuals. Some clones are missing from TCRdb's copy, which holds only in-frame ones; the method was immunoSEQ multiplex PCR. The data show 2 million to 2.5 million clones, 80% to 95% seen once. Sample: naive CD4+ T cells from PBMCs. The subset here: CD45RA+ positively selected. The receptor source for this set is a man aged 18-30 years in good health. Some clones in this sample may be carry-over from other donors' samples.

This sequence joins TRBV5-4 and TRBJ2-3; TRBD1 aligns across 10 bases. Germline assignment: CDR1 SGHNT and CDR2 YYREEE (reference sequence). The ends lost 2 bases at V and 2 bases at J; junction bases unmatched: 5. CDR3 size: 16 residues. The CDR3 sequence is CASSLSGTGDTDTQYF. In nucleotides, the CDR3 is TGTGCCAGCAGCTTATCCGGGACAGGGGACACAGATACGCAGTATTTT.

This chain joins TRBV11-2 and TRBJ2-5, with no clear D. The CDR3 is 15 amino acids. The germline V and J ends were trimmed by 2 bases and 4 bases, with 14 bases remaining between them. CDR1 is SGHAT and CDR2 is FQNNGV in the germline V gene. CDR3 residues: CASSLRQAERETQYF. The CDR3 bases are TGTGCCAGCAGCTTAAGGCAAGCAGAACGAGAGACCCAGTACTTC.

The chain employs TRBV30 and TRBJ2-3, with no clear D. The germline gives CDR1 GTSNPN, CDR2 SVGIG (reference sequence). Trimming took 1 base from V and 6 from J, leaving 8 bases between them. This CDR3 contains 12 residues. CDR3 sequence reads: CAWSGSRDTQYF. CDR3 DNA sequence: TGTGCCTGGAGTGGCAGCAGGGATACGCAGTATTTT.

In its sample, this clone was seen once. The rearrangement joins TRBV25-1 to TRBJ1-1, with TRBD1 matching 7 bases. This CDR3 has 18 residues. The trim removed 0 bases at V and 0 bases at J, leaving 10 bases unmatched. Germline V gene sequence: CDR1 MGHDK, CDR2 SYGVNS. As DNA, the CDR3 is TGTGCCAGCAGTGAATATAATTGGGACAGCTCTTTGAACACTGAAGCTTTCTTT. This sequence encodes CASSEYNWDSSLNTEAFF. Full variable domain (rest looked up from reference TRBV25-1 and TRBJ1-1): EADIYQTPRYLVIGTGKKITLECSQTMGHDKMYWYQQDPGMELHLIHYSYGVNSTEKGDLSSESTVSRIRTEHFPLTLESARPSHTSQYLCASSEYNWDSSLNTEAFFGQGTRLTVV.

V and J are TRBV10-3 and TRBJ2-5; 8 positions match TRBD2. Trimming removed 4 bases from V and 2 bases from J; junction bases left unmatched: 6. Germline CDR1 reads ENHRY; CDR2 reads SYGVKD. The CDR3 runs to 15 residues. In DNA form, the CDR3 reads TGTGCCATCAGTGTCTCGGGAGGGGCTCAAGAGACCCAGTACTTC. Translation gives CAISVSGGAQETQYF.

This rearrangement joins TRBV30 to TRBJ2-1, with 9 positions matching TRBD1. Trimming at V came to 2 bases and at J to 8 bases, leaving 1 base not matched to a gene. Germline loops: CDR1 GTSNPN, CDR2 SVGIG (reference sequence). The CDR3 consists of 12 residues. The DNA of the CDR3 is TGTGCCTGGAGTTACAGGGGGCATGAGCAGTTCTTC. It encodes CAWSYRGHEQFF.

The gene calls are TRBV7-2 and TRBJ2-7; 8 nucleotides match TRBD1. V shed 7 bases, J shed 3 bases, and the junction held 8 bases outside the gene matches. CDR3 length: 14 residues. Germline V gives CDR1 SGHTA, CDR2 FQGNSA. In DNA form, the CDR3 reads TGTGCCAGCACCTCAGGACAGGGTCGCTACGAGCAGTACTTC. This codes for CASTSGQGRYEQYF.

This clone is a singleton in its sample. This chain links TRBV27 with TRBJ2-5, with D unclear. Trimming took off 6 bases at V and 2 bases at J, with 19 bases between the two ends. Germline V CDR1 and CDR2: MNHEY, SMNVEV (reference sequence). This CDR3 spans 16 amino acids. CDR3 protein: CASSPLGRRAQETQYF. CDR3 in DNA: TGTGCCAGCAGCCCCCTGGGCCGACGGGCACAAGAGACCCAGTACTTC.

The chain joins TRBV4-1 to TRBJ1-5, with D possibly TRBD1 on 6 matching bases. The V and J ends lost 4 bases and 0 bases respectively, with 10 bases between them. The CDR3 loop spans 15 amino acids. The germline CDR1 and CDR2 sequences are MGHRA and YSYEKL. The CDR3 spells CASSRTDYSNQPQHF. CDR3 DNA: TGCGCCAGCAGCCGGACAGACTATAGCAATCAGCCCCAGCATTTT.

The chain uses TRBV18 and TRBJ2-5; TRBD1 might be the D (6 bases). V was shortened by 5 bases and J by 2 bases, with 12 bases between the two germline ends. The germline gives CDR1 KGHSH, CDR2 LQKENI. CDR3 length equals 14 residues. The DNA of the CDR3 is TGTGCCAGCTCATCGACGACAGGTCAAGAGACCCAGTACTTC. As protein: CASSSTTGQETQYF.

The V gene is TRBV5-8, the J gene TRBJ2-5; TRBD2 is a possible D gene (5 bases). Per germline, CDR1 SGHTS and CDR2 YDEGEE. The V and J ends lost 0 bases and 1 base respectively, with 19 bases between them. The CDR3 length is 18 residues. CDR3 loop: CASSLGTGGVGGQETQYF. For the CDR3, the DNA is TGTGCCAGCAGCTTGGGGACTGGTGGGGTGGGCGGCCAAGAGACCCAGTACTTC.

For this clone: Other DNA sequences within the sample encode an identical CDR3. The chain combines TRBV10-3 with TRBJ1-1; a possible D gene is TRBD1 (5 bases). The V gene's germline CDR1 is ENHRY and CDR2 SYGVKD. Trimming left V 0 bases short and J 8 bases short, with 10 bases between. The CDR3 has 13 residues. This chain's CDR3 is CAISESGGSEAFF. Written as DNA, the CDR3 is TGTGCCATCAGTGAGTCGGGGGGGTCCGAAGCTTTCTTT.

The chain joins TRBV11-2 to TRBJ2-2; the D is unclear. The CDR3 is 15 residues long. Deletions cut 1 base from V and 6 bases from J, with 12 bases between. Looked up from germline, CDR1 is SGHAT and CDR2 is FQNNGV. This CDR3 reads CASSLGPVRPGELFF. CDR3 coding DNA: TGTGCCAGCAGCTTAGGCCCGGTTAGGCCCGGGGAGCTGTTTTTT.

This clone was detected only a few times. This CDR3 is also generated by other DNA sequences in the sample. The chain employs TRBV7-3 and TRBJ2-1; D is perhaps TRBD1 (5 bases). The CDR3 consists of 14 residues. Germline V gives CDR1 SGHTA, CDR2 FQGTGA. The V end was cut by 5 bases, the J end by 6 bases, with 14 bases between. DNA for the CDR3: TGTGCCAGCAGCCTCGGCAGGGAAGCCAATGAGCAGTTCTTC. Encoded protein: CASSLGREANEQFF.

The rearrangement uses TRBV28 and TRBJ1-2; D is unresolved. Germline assignment: CDR1 MDHEN and CDR2 SYDVKM. Between the trimmed V and J ends, which lost 7 bases and 1 base, there was a span of 10 bases. There are 13 residues in the CDR3. The CDR3 is CASTLELNYGYTF. CDR3 in DNA: TGTGCCAGCACCCTCGAGCTTAACTATGGCTACACCTTC.

A remark on this clone: Within the sample, other DNA sequences also encode this same CDR3. This sequence joins TRBV7-2 and TRBJ1-5, with D possibly TRBD1 on 6 matching bases. V lost 1 base and J 5 bases, leaving 12 bases between the germline ends. This CDR3 is built from 15 residues. The germline CDR1 and CDR2 sequences are SGHTA and FQGNSA. For the CDR3, the DNA is TGTGCCAGCAGCTTAGGCAGGGGCTGGGATCAGCCCCAGCATTTT. Translation: CASSLGRGWDQPQHF.

The rearrangement uses TRBV28 and TRBJ1-1, with 8 bases aligning to TRBD1. Looked up from germline, CDR1 is MDHEN and CDR2 is SYDVKM. Trimming cost V 6 bases and J 1 base; bases outside gene matches: 7. This CDR3 region has 15 residues. The CDR3 here is CASSELGTGNTEAFF. Here the CDR3 DNA reads TGTGCCAGCAGCGAACTCGGGACAGGGAACACTGAAGCTTTCTTT.

This clone was detected once. The V gene is TRBV18, the J gene TRBJ2-5; 9 bases agree with TRBD1. This CDR3 spans 14 amino acids. The germline CDR1 and CDR2 sequences are KGHSH and LQKENI. V lost 6 bases to trimming and J lost 4 bases; unmatched junction nucleotides: 6. As DNA, the CDR3 is TGTGCCAGCTCGCTAACAGGGGGCGGAGAGACCCAGTACTTC. Protein sequence: CASSLTGGGETQYF.

V usage is TRBV25-1 and J usage is TRBJ1-2; D is ambiguous. The CDR3 is 15 amino acids. The V gene's germline CDR1 is MGHDK and CDR2 SYGVNS. V lost 2 bases and J lost 2, with 12 bases in between. CDR3 in amino acids: CASSEALGRNYGYTF. In DNA form, the CDR3 reads TGTGCCAGCAGTGAAGCGCTTGGACGGAACTATGGCTACACCTTC.

The V gene is TRBV19, the J gene TRBJ2-2, with 7 bases identical to TRBD2. CDR3 length equals 17 residues. Germline CDR1 reads LNHDA; CDR2 reads SQIVND (reference sequence). V lost 0 bases and J lost 5; bases outside the gene matches: 9. CDR3 protein: CASSIDQRGGWTGELFF. The CDR3 nucleotides read TGTGCCAGTAGTATAGATCAGCGGGGCGGGTGGACCGGGGAGCTGTTTTTT.

The chain joins TRBV5-1 to TRBJ2-6; the D gene is possibly TRBD1 (6 bases). Germline V gene sequence: CDR1 SGHRS, CDR2 YFSETQ. Between the trimmed V and J ends, which lost 3 bases and 6 bases, there was a span of 31 bases. The CDR3 consists of 21 residues. The CDR3 DNA follows: TGCGCCAGCAGCTCCCGGGACATCTCATCCCGCCAAGGTCGGGAGGCCAACGTCCTGACTTTC. This encodes CASSSRDISSRQGREANVLTF.

The chain employs TRBV5-1 and TRBJ1-5; D possibly corresponds to TRBD1 (6 bases). Germline V gene data show CDR1 as SGHRS and CDR2 as YFSETQ. With 4 bases removed from V and 7 bases from J, the gap between germline ends came to 15 bases. The CDR3 spans 14 residues. The CDR3 DNA is TGCGCCAGCAGCACGGTGGGGGGCGGGCAGCCCCAGCATTTT. This sequence encodes CASSTVGGGQPQHF.

The chain carries TRBV9 and TRBJ2-7, with D tentatively TRBD1 (7 bases). Germline CDR1 reads SGDLS; CDR2 reads YYNGEE. Trimming cost V 4 bases and J 9 bases, with 14 bases left between them. This CDR3 has 12 amino acids. CDR3 DNA sequence: TGTGCCAGCAGCACTGACAGGGAGGTGCAGTACTTC. Amino acid sequence: CASSTDREVQYF.

The J gene is TRBJ2-3, the V gene TRBV7-2, with 12 bases identical to TRBD2. Looked up from germline, CDR1 is SGHTA and CDR2 is FQGNSA. The junction had 5 bases not matched to a gene; V was cut back by 7 bases and J by 3 bases. CDR3 length: 15 amino acids. CDR3 region: CASTLGTSGTDTQYF. Here the CDR3 DNA reads TGTGCCAGCACCCTGGGGACTAGCGGGACAGATACGCAGTATTTT.